The 29 T cell receptor beta chains given below trace back to one sample, sequenced in a study of post-analysis software for immune sequencing data. Their cognate antigens are unknown. The TCR beta cDNA libraries contained unique molecular identifiers. One entry per CDR3 protein results from TCRdb running MiXCR on the PCR reads. This table has about 770,000 distinct CDR3 sequences, approximately 44% appearing once. Study-level points and caveats: Patients used about 5 TRBV segments, including TRBV5-6, TRBV5-1 and TRBV20-1, more often than controls.

Sequenced input: blood. These receptors all come from a girl between 10 and 17 years old with multiple sclerosis.

This clonotype was seen only a few times. The chain uses TRBV29-1 and TRBJ1-1; no clear D gene. Germline-derived CDR1 and CDR2 are SQVTM and ANQGSEA. This CDR3 spans 11 amino acids. The germline V and J ends were trimmed by 5 bases and 8 bases, with 12 bases remaining between them. CDR3: CSVFYREEAFF. The DNA for the CDR3 is TGCAGCGTTTTCTACAGAGAAGAAGCTTTCTTT.

This clonotype was observed a few times. The rearrangement links TRBV20-1 to TRBJ2-7, with D uncertain. Trimming left V 3 bases short and J 0 bases short, with 12 bases between. CDR3 length: 14 amino acids. Germline V CDR1 and CDR2: DFQATT, SNEGSKA (reference sequence). The CDR3 DNA is TGCAGTGCTAGTCTGCAACTATCCTCCTACGAGCAGTACTTC. Translating gives CSASLQLSSYEQYF.

This rearrangement joins TRBV20-1 to TRBJ1-2; 7 nucleotides match TRBD1. Trimming cost V 1 base and J 1 base; bases outside gene matches: 9. The CDR3 contains 16 residues. The germline CDR1 and CDR2 sequences are DFQATT and SNEGSKA (reference sequence). The CDR3 sequence: CSARGPDRGLNYGYTF. The CDR3 region has the DNA TGCAGTGCTAGAGGCCCCGATAGGGGGCTTAACTATGGCTACACCTTC.

J is TRBJ2-7 and V is TRBV25-1; the match to TRBD1 covers 8 bases. Germline V lookup: CDR1 MGHDK, CDR2 SYGVNS. Unmatched junction bases numbered 6, after V lost 2 bases and J lost 0 bases. This CDR3 comprises 16 residues. CDR3 residues: CASSETGTGSSYEQYF. The CDR3 nucleotides read TGTGCCAGCAGTGAAACCGGGACAGGTTCCTCCTACGAGCAGTACTTC.

This chain links TRBV7-8 with TRBJ2-1; 12 nucleotides line up with TRBD2. Germline CDR1 SGHVS, CDR2 FQNEAQ. Trimming removed 5 bases from V and 9 bases from J; junction bases left unmatched: 14. The CDR3 has 17 residues. CDR3 region: CASSPPLAGGPGVEQFF. CDR3 bases: TGTGCCAGCAGCCCCCCCCTAGCGGGAGGGCCGGGTGTTGAGCAGTTCTTC.

The table lists this clonotype with a few counts. This chain links TRBV7-9 with TRBJ2-7; 7 nucleotides match TRBD2. The trim removed 5 bases at V and 3 bases at J, leaving 7 bases unmatched. The germline gives CDR1 SEHNR, CDR2 FQNEAQ (reference sequence). There are 14 residues in the CDR3. The CDR3 sequence: CASSPSGTSYEQYF. The CDR3 nucleotides read TGTGCCAGCAGCCCTAGCGGTACCAGCTACGAGCAGTACTTC.

The V call is TRBV20-1, the J call TRBJ2-7; TRBD1 or TRBD2 may be the D gene (5 bases each). This CDR3 contains 15 residues. V gave up 6 bases and J gave up 2 bases, with 20 bases separating them. Germline-derived CDR1 and CDR2 are DFQATT and SNEGSKA (reference sequence). The CDR3 coding sequence is TGCAGTGCCCCGGACACCCTCTGGAGGCCCTACGAGCAGTACTTC. Translated, it gives CSAPDTLWRPYEQYF.

This clonotype was seen at least ten times. Germline is not matched at one junction end, which may reflect a read error. The V and J genes are TRBV5-1 and TRBJ2-1; 16 nucleotides match TRBD2. The CDR3 is made up of 17 amino acids. The germline V gene encodes CDR1 SGHRS and CDR2 YFSETQ. CDR3 region: CASSLGLAGGPYNEQFF. The CDR3 nucleotides read TGTGCCAGCAGCCTGGGACTAGCGGGAGGGCCCTACAATGAGCAGTTCTTC. Combining the CDR3 with reference TRBV5-1 and TRBJ2-1 gives the whole variable domain KAGVTQTPRYLIKTRGQQVTLSCSPISGHRSVSWYQQTPGQGLQFLFEYFSETQRNKGNFPGRFSGRQFSNSRSEMNVSTLELGDSALYLCASSLGLAGGPYNEQFFGPGTRLTVL.

The chain carries TRBV18 and TRBJ2-7; D is possibly TRBD1 (6 bases). Trimming removed 3 bases at V and 5 bases at J, with 14 bases between. The length of the CDR3 is 14 residues. The germline V gene has CDR1 KGHSH and CDR2 LQKENI. Written as DNA, the CDR3 is TGTGCCAGCTCACCGGGGGCGACAGGTGACGAGCAGTACTTC. Its protein product is CASSPGATGDEQYF.

V gene TRBV6-1 combines with J gene TRBJ2-1; 11 bases align to TRBD1. J was trimmed by 6 bases and V by 2 bases; bases with no gene match: 3. Germline lookup yields CDR1 MNHNS and CDR2 SASEGT. CDR3 length equals 15 residues. The CDR3 spells CASSEMGTGGNEQFF. For the CDR3, the DNA is TGTGCCAGCAGTGAAATGGGGACAGGGGGCAATGAGCAGTTCTTC.

The chain couples TRBV9 to TRBJ2-1, with TRBD2 identical over 10 bases. The CDR3 length is 17 residues. V shed 0 bases and J 4 bases; nucleotides not matched to a gene: 7. CDR1 and CDR2 (germline): SGDLS, YYNGEE. CDR3 coding DNA: TGTGCCAGCAGCGTAGGCAGGGGGACTAGCGTATACAATGAGCAGTTCTTC. Its translation is CASSVGRGTSVYNEQFF.

This clonotype turned up a few times. The genes are TRBV6-6 and TRBJ2-7; D call uncertain. Trimming pared 7 bases from V and 5 bases from J, leaving 12 bases between. This CDR3 has 12 residues. Germline V gene lookup returns CDR1 MNHNY and CDR2 SVGAGI (reference sequence). DNA of the CDR3: TGTGCCAGCACCATCGGTGTCCACGAGCAGTACTTC. This translates into CASTIGVHEQYF.

This clonotype turned up a few times. The chain carries TRBV5-1 and TRBJ1-2; D ambiguous. The germline V and J ends were trimmed by 0 bases and 6 bases, with 9 bases remaining between them. The V gene's germline CDR1 is SGHRS and CDR2 YFSETQ. The CDR3 covers 13 residues. CDR3 protein: CASSLARPHGYTF. The CDR3 DNA follows: TGCGCCAGCAGCTTGGCTAGGCCCCATGGCTACACCTTC. Full variable domain (rest looked up from reference TRBV5-1 and TRBJ1-2): KAGVTQTPRYLIKTRGQQVTLSCSPISGHRSVSWYQQTPGQGLQFLFEYFSETQRNKGNFPGRFSGRQFSNSRSEMNVSTLELGDSALYLCASSLARPHGYTFGSGTRLTVV.

Details on this clonotype: This may be a read error: a much more frequent sequence differs by one nucleotide. V usage is TRBV28 and J usage is TRBJ1-2, with 7 bases aligning to TRBD1. The CDR3 has 15 amino acids. Per germline, CDR1 MDHEN and CDR2 SYDVKM. This chain's CDR3 is CASSPRQGESYGYIF. In nucleotides, the CDR3 is TGTGCCAGCAGTCCCCGACAGGGAGAGAGCTATGGCTACATCTTC.

The V call is TRBV15, the J call TRBJ1-1; D remains unclear. V was clipped by 1 base and J by 3 bases, with 12 bases between them. Germline lookup yields CDR1 LNHNV and CDR2 YYDKDF (reference sequence). This CDR3 has 15 residues. CDR3 region: CATSRGKALDTEAFF. CDR3 DNA sequence: TGTGCCACCAGCAGAGGAAAGGCCCTGGACACTGAAGCTTTCTTT.

By proportion, this clonotype is medium-sized. The rearrangement joins TRBV7-6 to TRBJ2-1, with TRBD2 matching 13 bases. The CDR3 runs 17 residues. CDR1 and CDR2 (germline): SGHVS, FNYEAQ. Germline trimming cut 4 bases from V and 8 bases from J; bases unmatched to any gene: 11. CDR3 in amino acids: CASSSGLAGDYDDEQFF. As DNA, the CDR3 is TGTGCCAGCAGCTCCGGACTAGCGGGAGACTATGACGATGAGCAGTTCTTC.

The J gene is TRBJ1-5, the V gene TRBV3-1, with D uncertain. CDR1 is LGHDT, CDR2 YNNKEL, per germline (reference sequence). V dropped 5 bases and J dropped 4 bases, with 9 bases sitting between them. The CDR3 consists of 13 residues. CDR3 bases: TGTGCCAGCAGCAATCAGGAAAATCAGCCCCAGCATTTT. Its protein is CASSNQENQPQHF.

The genes are TRBV6-5 and TRBJ1-2; TRBD1 is a possible D gene (5 bases). Trimming took 6 bases from V and 4 from J, leaving 9 bases between them. Per germline, CDR1 MNHEY and CDR2 SVGAGI. This CDR3 comprises 12 residues. CDR3 sequence reads: CASRRQSYGYTF. The CDR3 nucleotides are TGTGCCAGCAGACGACAGTCCTATGGCTACACCTTC.

The J gene is TRBJ2-1, the V gene TRBV20-1, with 13 bases identical to TRBD2. The trim removed 1 base at V and 10 bases at J, leaving 10 bases unmatched. This CDR3 has 16 residues. CDR1 is DFQATT and CDR2 is SNEGSKA in the germline V gene (reference sequence). DNA for the CDR3: TGCAGTGCTAGAGTCTTAGGGACTAGCGGGAATGGGGAGCAGTTCTTC. This encodes CSARVLGTSGNGEQFF.

The table lists this clonotype with a few counts. The chain links TRBV7-2 to TRBJ1-2; D is ambiguous. V was clipped by 7 bases and J by 8 bases, with 38 bases between them. The CDR3 contains 20 residues. Germline V gene sequence: CDR1 SGHTA, CDR2 FQGNSA. As DNA, the CDR3 is TGTGCCAGCAAAATCTCCTCATCGGGTCTTCGTCTTGGATCCGCCGGAGGCTACACCTTC. Translating gives CASKISSSGLRLGSAGGYTF.

This chain links TRBV5-8 with TRBJ1-4, with unresolved D. V lost 7 bases to trimming and J lost 5 bases, with 12 bases between them. This CDR3 spans 13 amino acids. In germline, CDR1 is SGHTS, CDR2 YDEGEE. CDR3 nucleotides: TGTGCCAGCGTGGAATATTTAAATGAAAAACTGTTTTTT. Translated, it gives CASVEYLNEKLFF.

The V gene is TRBV5-1, the J gene TRBJ2-7; D not resolved. Between the trimmed V and J ends, which lost 4 bases and 7 bases, there was a span of 18 bases. The CDR3 has 14 amino acids. Per germline, CDR1 SGHRS and CDR2 YFSETQ. CDR3: CASSPQPGWGEQYF. The CDR3 DNA sequence: TGCGCCAGCAGCCCCCAACCGGGTTGGGGAGAGCAGTACTTC.

This chain links TRBV20-1 with TRBJ2-1; TRBD2 agrees at 8 bases. Unmatched junction bases numbered 8, after V lost 3 bases and J lost 7 bases. Germline CDR1 DFQATT, CDR2 SNEGSKA (reference sequence). This CDR3 is built from 14 residues. CDR3 in amino acids: CSASRLAGPNEQFF. DNA for the CDR3: TGCAGTGCTAGCAGGCTAGCGGGCCCTAATGAGCAGTTCTTC.

There are a few counts of this clonotype. A much more abundant neighbour one base away suggests this may be a read error. The chain employs TRBV6-4 and TRBJ2-3, with TRBD2 matching over 7 bases. This CDR3 is built from 14 residues. The germline V gene has CDR1 MRHNA and CDR2 SNTAGT. This CDR3 is CASSQGLGPDMQYF. Here the CDR3 DNA reads TGTGCCAGCAGTCAAGGACTAGGCCCAGATATGCAGTATTTT.

This clonotype has more than one count but fewer than ten. V is TRBV28 and J is TRBJ2-5; 10 bases are shared with TRBD2. V shed 3 bases, J shed 5 bases, and the junction held 6 bases outside the gene matches. Germline V gene sequence: CDR1 MDHEN, CDR2 SYDVKM. The CDR3 covers 15 residues. CDR3 nucleotide sequence: TGTGCCAGCAGTTTCCGGACTAGCGGAGGGGAGACCCAGTACTTC. Protein: CASSFRTSGGETQYF.

This clonotype was seen a few times. The chain is built from TRBV12-3 or TRBV12-4 and TRBJ1-1; D might be TRBD1 (6 bases). V lost 5 bases and J lost 1, with 38 bases in between. This CDR3 region has 23 residues. The CDR3 nucleotides are TGTGCCAGCAGTCCATACCGAGGTGGAGTGAGGGGGTCCCGAGGTATCAAGAACACTGAAGCTTTCTTT. Amino acids: CASSPYRGGVRGSRGIKNTEAFF.

This chain uses TRBV6-2 or TRBV6-3 with TRBJ2-7, with 8 bases aligning to TRBD2. The V segment lost 6 bases and the J segment 0 bases; nucleotides outside the gene matches: 7. Germline V gene lookup returns CDR1 MNHEY and CDR2 SVGEGT. This CDR3 is 15 amino acids long. The CDR3 protein is CASRRLAISSYEQYF. The CDR3 DNA follows: TGTGCCAGCAGACGACTAGCGATCAGCTCCTACGAGCAGTACTTC.

This clonotype was detected only a few times. The V and J genes are TRBV7-3 and TRBJ2-5, with 12 bases fitting TRBD2. In germline, CDR1 is SGHTA, CDR2 FQGTGA. Unmatched junction bases numbered 2, after V lost 2 bases and J lost 4 bases. The CDR3 loop spans 15 amino acids. In DNA, the CDR3 is TGTGCCAGCAGCTTATCGGGACTAGCGGGAGAGACCCAGTACTTC. Its protein product is CASSLSGLAGETQYF.

Only a few counts were recorded for this clonotype. CDR3 nucleotide sequence: TGCAGTGCTTTATCCTTAGCGGGGACAACAGATACGCAGTATTTT. Its translation: CSALSLAGTTDTQYF. This chain joins TRBV20-1 and TRBJ2-3, with TRBD2 identical over 8 bases. The junction had 10 bases not matched to a gene; V was cut back by 5 bases and J by 3 bases. This CDR3 region has 15 residues. Germline-derived CDR1 and CDR2 are DFQATT and SNEGSKA (reference sequence).